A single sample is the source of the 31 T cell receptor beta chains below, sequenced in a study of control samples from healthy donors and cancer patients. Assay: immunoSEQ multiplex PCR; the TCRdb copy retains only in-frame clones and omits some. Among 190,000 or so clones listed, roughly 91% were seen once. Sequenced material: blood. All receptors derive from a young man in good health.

CDR3 amino acids: CASTRARDQPQHF. The CDR3 nucleotides read TGTGCCAGCACGAGGGCCCGTGATCAGCCCCAGCATTTT. The genes are TRBV6-5 and TRBJ1-5; D unresolved. The CDR3 runs 13 residues. V dropped 7 bases and J dropped 5 bases, with 12 bases sitting between them. Germline lookup yields CDR1 MNHEY and CDR2 SVGAGI.

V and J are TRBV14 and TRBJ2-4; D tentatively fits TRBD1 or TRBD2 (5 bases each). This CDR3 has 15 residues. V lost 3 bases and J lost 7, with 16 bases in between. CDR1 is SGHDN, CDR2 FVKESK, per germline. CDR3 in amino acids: CASSHRDGLPNIQYF. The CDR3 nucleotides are TGTGCCAGCAGCCACCGGGACGGCCTGCCGAACATTCAGTACTTC.

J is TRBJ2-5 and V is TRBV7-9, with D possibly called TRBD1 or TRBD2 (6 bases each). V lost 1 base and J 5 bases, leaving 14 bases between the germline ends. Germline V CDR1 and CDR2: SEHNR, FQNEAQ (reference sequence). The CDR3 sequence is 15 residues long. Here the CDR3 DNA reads TGTGCCAGCAGCTTAGGGCCGGGGGCTTGGGAGACCCAGTACTTC. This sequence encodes CASSLGPGAWETQYF.

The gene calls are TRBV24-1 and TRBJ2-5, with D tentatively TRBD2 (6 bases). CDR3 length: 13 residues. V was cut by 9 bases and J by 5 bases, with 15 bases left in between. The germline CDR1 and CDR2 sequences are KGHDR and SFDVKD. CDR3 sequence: CATCSGLTETQYF. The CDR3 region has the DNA TGTGCCACCTGTAGCGGCCTAACGGAGACCCAGTACTTC.

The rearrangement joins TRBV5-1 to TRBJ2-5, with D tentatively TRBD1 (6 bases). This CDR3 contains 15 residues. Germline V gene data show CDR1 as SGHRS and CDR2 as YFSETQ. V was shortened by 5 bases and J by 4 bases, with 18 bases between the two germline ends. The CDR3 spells CASRNVPGHRETQYF. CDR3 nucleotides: TGCGCCAGCAGAAATGTCCCGGGACATCGAGAGACCCAGTACTTC.

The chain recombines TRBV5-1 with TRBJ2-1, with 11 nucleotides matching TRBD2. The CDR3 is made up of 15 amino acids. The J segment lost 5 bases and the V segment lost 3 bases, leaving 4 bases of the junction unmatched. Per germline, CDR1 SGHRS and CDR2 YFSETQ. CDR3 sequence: CASSSSSGGHNEQFF. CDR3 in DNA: TGCGCCAGCAGCTCATCTAGCGGGGGGCACAATGAGCAGTTCTTC.

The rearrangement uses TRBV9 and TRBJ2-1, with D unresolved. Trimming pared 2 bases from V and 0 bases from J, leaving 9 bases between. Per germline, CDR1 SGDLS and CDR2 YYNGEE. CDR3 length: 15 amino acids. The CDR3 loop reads CASSVGVSSYNEQFF. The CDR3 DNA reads TGTGCCAGCAGCGTTGGGGTCAGCTCCTACAATGAGCAGTTCTTC. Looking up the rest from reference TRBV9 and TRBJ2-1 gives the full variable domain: DSGVTQTPKHLITATGQRVTLRCSPRSGDLSVYWYQQSLDQGLQFLIQYYNGEERAKGNILERFSAQQFPDLHSELNLSSLELGDSALYFCASSVGVSSYNEQFFGPGTRLTVL.

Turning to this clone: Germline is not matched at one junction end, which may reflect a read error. The CDR3 region is CASSPQMFAIPYEQYF. CDR3 nucleotide sequence: TGTGCCAGCTCTCCACAAATGTTCGCTATTCCCTACGAGCAGTACTTC. J is TRBJ2-7 and V is TRBV18; D unclear. Germline loops: CDR1 KGHSH, CDR2 LQKENI. CDR3 size: 16 residues.

The CDR3 coding sequence is TGTGCCACCAGTGCCTCCATCGCGGGCCAGAGCGAGAATCAGCCCCAGCATTTT. Translating gives CATSASIAGQSENQPQHF. J is TRBJ1-5 and V is TRBV24-1; no definite D call. The CDR3 extends over 18 amino acids. Trimming removed 5 bases from V and 4 bases from J, with 23 bases in between. The germline gives CDR1 KGHDR, CDR2 SFDVKD.

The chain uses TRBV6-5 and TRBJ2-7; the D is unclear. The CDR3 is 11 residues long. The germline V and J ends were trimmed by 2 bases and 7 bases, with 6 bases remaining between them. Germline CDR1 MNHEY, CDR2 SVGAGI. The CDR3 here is CASSYEGEQYF. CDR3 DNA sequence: TGTGCCAGCAGTTACGAAGGGGAGCAGTACTTC.

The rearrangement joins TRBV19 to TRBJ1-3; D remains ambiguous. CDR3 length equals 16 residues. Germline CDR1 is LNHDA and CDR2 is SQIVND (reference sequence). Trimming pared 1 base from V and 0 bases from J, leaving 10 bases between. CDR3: CASSIVLGDSGNTIYF. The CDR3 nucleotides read TGTGCCAGTAGTATAGTCCTTGGGGACTCTGGAAACACCATATATTTT.

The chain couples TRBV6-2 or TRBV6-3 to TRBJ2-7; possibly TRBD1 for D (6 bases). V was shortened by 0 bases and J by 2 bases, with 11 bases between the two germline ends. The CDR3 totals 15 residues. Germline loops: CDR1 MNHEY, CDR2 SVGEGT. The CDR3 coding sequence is TGTGCCAGCAGTTACTCCTCAACAGGGACCTACGAGCAGTACTTC. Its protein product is CASSYSSTGTYEQYF.

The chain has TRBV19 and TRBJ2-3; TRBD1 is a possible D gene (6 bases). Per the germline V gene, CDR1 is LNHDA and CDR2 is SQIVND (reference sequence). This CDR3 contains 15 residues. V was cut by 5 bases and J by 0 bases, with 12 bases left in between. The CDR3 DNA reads TGTGCCAGTAGTTTCAGGGGTTCTAGCACAGATACGCAGTATTTT. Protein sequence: CASSFRGSSTDTQYF.

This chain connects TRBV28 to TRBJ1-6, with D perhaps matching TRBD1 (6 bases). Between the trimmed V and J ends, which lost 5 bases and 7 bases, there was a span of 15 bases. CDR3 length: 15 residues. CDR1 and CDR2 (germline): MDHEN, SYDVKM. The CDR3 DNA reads TGTGCCAGCAGTCCACAGGGACGTGTGAATTCACCCCTCCACTTT. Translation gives CASSPQGRVNSPLHF.

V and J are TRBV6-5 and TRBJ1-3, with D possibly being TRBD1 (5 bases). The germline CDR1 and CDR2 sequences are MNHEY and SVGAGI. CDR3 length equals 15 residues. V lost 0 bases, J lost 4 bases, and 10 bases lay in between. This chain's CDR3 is CASSYSPGPGNTIYF. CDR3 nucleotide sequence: TGTGCCAGCAGTTACTCCCCGGGGCCCGGAAACACCATATATTTT.

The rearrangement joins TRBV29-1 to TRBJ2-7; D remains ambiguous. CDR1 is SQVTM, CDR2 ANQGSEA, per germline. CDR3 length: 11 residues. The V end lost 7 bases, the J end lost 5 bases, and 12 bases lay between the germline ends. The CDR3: CSAFDGDEQYF. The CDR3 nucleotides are TGCAGCGCTTTCGATGGGGACGAGCAGTACTTC.

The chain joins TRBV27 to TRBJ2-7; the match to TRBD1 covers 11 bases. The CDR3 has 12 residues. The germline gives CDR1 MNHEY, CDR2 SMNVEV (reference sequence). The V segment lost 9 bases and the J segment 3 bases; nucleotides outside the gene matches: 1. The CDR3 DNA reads TGTGCCAGTGGGACAGGGGGCTACGAGCAGTACTTC. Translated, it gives CASGTGGYEQYF.

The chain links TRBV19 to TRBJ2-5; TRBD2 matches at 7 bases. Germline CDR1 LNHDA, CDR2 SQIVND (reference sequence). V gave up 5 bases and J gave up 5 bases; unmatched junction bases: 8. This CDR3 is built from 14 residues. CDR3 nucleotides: TGTGCCAGTAGTCTAGCGGCCCCTCGGGAGACCCAGTACTTC. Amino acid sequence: CASSLAAPRETQYF.

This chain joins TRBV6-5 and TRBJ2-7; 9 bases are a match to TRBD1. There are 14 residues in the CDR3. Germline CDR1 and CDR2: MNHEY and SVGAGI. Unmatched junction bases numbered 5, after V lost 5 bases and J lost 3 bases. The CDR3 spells CASSRPGQGYEQYF. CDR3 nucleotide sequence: TGTGCCAGCAGTCGACCGGGACAGGGCTACGAGCAGTACTTC.

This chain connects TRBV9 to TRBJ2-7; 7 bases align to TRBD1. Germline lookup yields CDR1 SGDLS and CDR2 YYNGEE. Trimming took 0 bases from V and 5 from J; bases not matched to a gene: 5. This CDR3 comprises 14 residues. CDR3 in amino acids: CASSVEGQKDEQYF. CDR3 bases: TGTGCCAGCAGCGTAGAGGGACAGAAGGACGAGCAGTACTTC.

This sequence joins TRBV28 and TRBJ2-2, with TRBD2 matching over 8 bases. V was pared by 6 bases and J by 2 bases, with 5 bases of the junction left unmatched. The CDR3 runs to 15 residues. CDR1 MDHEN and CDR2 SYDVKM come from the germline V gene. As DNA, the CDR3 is TGTGCCAGCAGACCCGGGGGGGCTAACACCGGGGAGCTGTTTTTT. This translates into CASRPGGANTGELFF.

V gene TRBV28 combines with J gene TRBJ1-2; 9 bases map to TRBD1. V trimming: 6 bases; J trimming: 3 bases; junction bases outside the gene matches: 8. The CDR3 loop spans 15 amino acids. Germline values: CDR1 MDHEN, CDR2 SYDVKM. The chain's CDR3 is CASRPTGGIYYGYTF. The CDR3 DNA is TGTGCCAGCAGGCCGACAGGGGGGATTTACTATGGCTACACCTTC.

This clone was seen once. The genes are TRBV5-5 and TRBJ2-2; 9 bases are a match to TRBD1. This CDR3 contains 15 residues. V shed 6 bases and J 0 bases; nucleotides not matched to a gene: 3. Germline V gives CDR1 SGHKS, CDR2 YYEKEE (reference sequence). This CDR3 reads CASIRTGANTGELFF. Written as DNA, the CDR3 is TGTGCCAGCATTCGGACAGGGGCGAACACCGGGGAGCTGTTTTTT. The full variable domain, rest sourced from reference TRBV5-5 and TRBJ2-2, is DAGVTQSPTHLIKTRGQQVTLRCSPISGHKSVSWYQQVLGQGPQFIFQYYEKEERGRGNFPDRFSARQFPNYSSELNVNALLLGDSALYLCASIRTGANTGELFFGEGSRLTVL.

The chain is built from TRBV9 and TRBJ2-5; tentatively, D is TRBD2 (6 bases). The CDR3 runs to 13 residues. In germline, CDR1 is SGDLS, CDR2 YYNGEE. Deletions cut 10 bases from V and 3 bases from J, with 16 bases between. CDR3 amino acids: CAGGSGREETQYF. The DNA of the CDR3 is TGTGCCGGAGGGAGCGGGCGGGAAGAGACCCAGTACTTC.

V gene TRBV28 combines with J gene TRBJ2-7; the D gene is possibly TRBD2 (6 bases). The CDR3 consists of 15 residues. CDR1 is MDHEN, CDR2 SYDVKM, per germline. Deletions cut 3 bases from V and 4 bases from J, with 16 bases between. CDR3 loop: CASSLPGGVGYEQYF. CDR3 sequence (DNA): TGTGCCAGCAGTTTGCCCGGGGGAGTTGGGTACGAGCAGTACTTC. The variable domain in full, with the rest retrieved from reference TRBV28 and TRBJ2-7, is DVKVTQSSRYLVKRTGEKVFLECVQDMDHENMFWYRQDPGLGLRLIYFSYDVKMKEKGDIPEGYSVSREKKERFSLILESASTNQTSMYLCASSLPGGVGYEQYFGPGTRLTVT.

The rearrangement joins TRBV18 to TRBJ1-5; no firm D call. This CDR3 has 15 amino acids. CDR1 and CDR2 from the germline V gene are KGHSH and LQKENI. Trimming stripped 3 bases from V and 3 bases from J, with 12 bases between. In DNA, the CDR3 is TGTGCCAGCTCACCGGGAACCGGCTACAATCAGCCCCAGCATTTT. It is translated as CASSPGTGYNQPQHF.

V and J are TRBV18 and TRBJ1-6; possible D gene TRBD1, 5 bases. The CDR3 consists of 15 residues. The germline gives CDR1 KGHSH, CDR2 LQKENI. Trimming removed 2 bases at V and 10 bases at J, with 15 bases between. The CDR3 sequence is CASSPGAGLGSPLHF. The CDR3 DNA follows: TGTGCCAGCTCACCAGGTGCAGGGTTGGGGTCACCCCTCCACTTT.

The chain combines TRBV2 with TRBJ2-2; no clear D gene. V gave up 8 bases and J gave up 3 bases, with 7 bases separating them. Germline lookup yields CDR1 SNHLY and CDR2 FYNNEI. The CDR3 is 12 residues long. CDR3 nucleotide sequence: TGTGCCAGCGGAGAGGACACCGGGGAGCTGTTTTTT. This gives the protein CASGEDTGELFF.

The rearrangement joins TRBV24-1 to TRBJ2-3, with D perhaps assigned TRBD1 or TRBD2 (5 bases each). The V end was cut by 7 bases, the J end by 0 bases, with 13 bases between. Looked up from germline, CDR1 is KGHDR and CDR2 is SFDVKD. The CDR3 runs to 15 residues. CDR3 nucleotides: TGTGCCACCAGCCGACGGGACCGCAGCACAGATACGCAGTATTTT. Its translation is CATSRRDRSTDTQYF.

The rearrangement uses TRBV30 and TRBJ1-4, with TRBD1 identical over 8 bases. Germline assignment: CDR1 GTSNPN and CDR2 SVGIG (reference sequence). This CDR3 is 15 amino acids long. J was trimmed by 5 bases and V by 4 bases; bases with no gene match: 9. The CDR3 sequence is CAWTPPGQANEKLFF. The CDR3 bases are TGTGCCTGGACCCCACCGGGACAGGCAAATGAAAAACTGTTTTTT.

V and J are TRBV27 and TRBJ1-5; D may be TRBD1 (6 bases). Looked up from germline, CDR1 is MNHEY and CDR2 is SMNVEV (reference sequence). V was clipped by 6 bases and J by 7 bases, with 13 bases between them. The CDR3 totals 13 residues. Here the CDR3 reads CASSFTGRQPQHF. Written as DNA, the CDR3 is TGTGCCAGCAGCTTCACAGGGAGGCAGCCCCAGCATTTT.